The 15 T cell receptor beta chains presented below share a single source sample, sequenced in a study of liver allograft versus peripheral blood T cells. Study-wide background: Liver transplant recipients had T cell receptor repertoires compared between transplanted liver and peripheral blood.

TCRdb processed the reads anew with MiXCR; each CDR3 protein has one entry. The sample records approximately 9,000 distinct CDR3 sequences, roughly a fifth being singletons. The receptors shown here come from a human patient who had a liver transplant. Some T cells may originate from the graft donor.

This clonotype was recorded a few times. The chain carries TRBV19 and TRBJ1-6, with D hard to call. Trimming stripped 5 bases from V and 2 bases from J, with 13 bases between. The CDR3 consists of 16 residues. Germline-derived CDR1 and CDR2 are LNHDA and SQIVND (reference sequence). The CDR3 loop reads CASSPQRAPYNSPLHF. The DNA for the CDR3 is TGTGCCAGTAGTCCCCAACGGGCGCCCTATAATTCACCCCTCCACTTT.

This clonotype occurred many times. This chain connects TRBV27 to TRBJ2-7; 12 nucleotides align to TRBD1. There are 15 residues in the CDR3. CDR1 is MNHEY, CDR2 SMNVEV, per germline (reference sequence). The V gene end was trimmed by 4 bases and the J gene end by 3 bases; junction bases not matched to a gene: 4. The CDR3 is CASSWGTGGYYEQYF. CDR3 DNA: TGTGCCAGCAGTTGGGGGACAGGGGGCTACTACGAGCAGTACTTC.

This clonotype was recorded many times. V and J are TRBV5-6 and TRBJ1-2; the D is unclear. V gave up 2 bases and J gave up 4 bases, with 9 bases separating them. Looked up from germline, CDR1 is SGHDT and CDR2 is YYEEEE. There are 13 residues in the CDR3. The CDR3 DNA is TGTGCCAGCAGCTTTCGGAACTTCTATGGCTACACCTTC. Its protein is CASSFRNFYGYTF. Full variable domain (remainder filled in from reference TRBV5-6 and TRBJ1-2): DAGVTQSPTHLIKTRGQQVTLRCSPKSGHDTVSWYQQALGQGPQFIFQYYEEEERQRGNFPDRFSGHQFPNYSSELNVNALLLGDSALYLCASSFRNFYGYTFGSGTRLTVV.

This chain uses TRBV6-6 with TRBJ1-3; D remains unclear. Germline CDR1 MNHNY, CDR2 SVGAGI (reference sequence). The V end was cut by 1 base, the J end by 1 base, with 14 bases between. This CDR3 comprises 17 residues. CDR3 in DNA: TGTGCCAGCAGTTACTGGGCTCGACCACTTTCTGGAAACACCATATATTTT. Its protein is CASSYWARPLSGNTIYF.

This clonotype was found a few times. The chain uses TRBV5-5 and TRBJ1-4; TRBD1 aligns across 7 bases. This CDR3 is 14 amino acids long. The V gene end was trimmed by 4 bases and the J gene end by 8 bases; junction bases not matched to a gene: 8. Germline V CDR1 and CDR2: SGHKS, YYEKEE (reference sequence). CDR3 residues: CASSHQGGAEKLFF. The CDR3 DNA follows: TGTGCCAGCAGCCACCAGGGGGGGGCCGAAAAACTGTTTTTT.

In its sample, this clonotype is medium-sized. The rearrangement links TRBV19 to TRBJ1-5, with D hard to call. V shed 1 base and J shed 2 bases, with 3 bases lying between them. Per germline, CDR1 LNHDA and CDR2 SQIVND (reference sequence). This CDR3 comprises 13 residues. The CDR3 DNA sequence: TGTGCCAGTAGTATAGGAGGCAATCAGCCCCAGCATTTT. Translation: CASSIGGNQPQHF.

In this sample, this clonotype turned up a few times. The CDR3 DNA reads TGTGCCTGGACTCTAGGGGAGGACACTGAAGCTTTCTTT. Encoded protein: CAWTLGEDTEAFF. The chain employs TRBV30 and TRBJ1-1; D may be TRBD1 (5 bases). V was trimmed by 4 bases and J by 3 bases, leaving 12 bases between them. Germline CDR1 reads GTSNPN; CDR2 reads SVGIG (reference sequence). The CDR3 loop spans 13 amino acids.

V and J are TRBV5-4 and TRBJ2-2; D is perhaps TRBD1 (6 bases). The CDR3 consists of 15 residues. Germline-derived CDR1 and CDR2 are SGHNT and YYREEE (reference sequence). With 4 bases removed from V and 6 bases from J, the gap between germline ends came to 16 bases. The CDR3, as DNA: TGTGCCAGCAGCGAGGTGGTACAGGGATCCGGGGAGCTGTTTTTT. Its protein product is CASSEVVQGSGELFF. The whole variable domain, filled in from reference TRBV5-4 and TRBJ2-2, reads ETGVTQSPTHLIKTRGQQVTLRCSSQSGHNTVSWYQQALGQGPQFIFQYYREEENGRGNFPPRFSGLQFPNYSSELNVNALELDDSALYLCASSEVVQGSGELFFGEGSRLTVL.

By sample share, this clonotype is medium-sized. The V call is TRBV6-1, the J call TRBJ1-1; D ambiguous. The ends were cut back, 0 bases at V and 0 bases at J, with 8 bases in the middle. Germline V CDR1 and CDR2: MNHNS, SASEGT. This CDR3 is 15 amino acids long. The CDR3: CASSEARVMNTEAFF. The DNA for the CDR3 is TGTGCCAGCAGTGAAGCGCGAGTCATGAACACTGAAGCTTTCTTT.

The chain is built from TRBV5-4 and TRBJ2-2; D gene unclear. CDR1 SGHNT and CDR2 YYREEE come from the germline V gene (reference sequence). V was cut by 0 bases and J by 0 bases, with 12 bases left in between. This CDR3 comprises 17 residues. The CDR3 reads CASSLGLDPANTGELFF. CDR3 in DNA: TGTGCCAGCAGCTTGGGGCTAGACCCCGCGAACACCGGGGAGCTGTTTTTT. Complete variable domain (other parts from reference TRBV5-4 and TRBJ2-2): ETGVTQSPTHLIKTRGQQVTLRCSSQSGHNTVSWYQQALGQGPQFIFQYYREEENGRGNFPPRFSGLQFPNYSSELNVNALELDDSALYLCASSLGLDPANTGELFFGEGSRLTVL.

This clonotype was counted many times. V gene TRBV10-3 combines with J gene TRBJ1-1; D possibly corresponds to TRBD1 (5 bases). CDR1 and CDR2 (germline): ENHRY, SYGVKD. This CDR3 is 15 amino acids long. Trimming cost V 0 bases and J 4 bases, with 12 bases left between them. The CDR3 sequence is CAISESGGVRTEAFF. The CDR3 coding sequence is TGTGCCATCAGTGAGTCAGGAGGGGTTCGCACTGAAGCTTTCTTT.

Turning to this clonotype: This may stem from a read error, because a much larger clone lies one nucleotide away. This chain connects TRBV6-5 to TRBJ1-1, with D tentatively TRBD1 (5 bases). The CDR3 is 16 amino acids. CDR1 and CDR2 (germline): MNHEY, SVGAGI. CDR3 bases: TGTGCCATCAGTCACTCTCGGGGCGGTATGAACACTGAAGCTTTCTTT. It codes for CAISHSRGGMNTEAFF.

The rearrangement uses TRBV7-2 and TRBJ2-7; D could derive from TRBD1 or TRBD2 (5 bases each). The CDR3 has 14 residues. V gave up 1 base and J gave up 4 bases, with 11 bases separating them. Looked up from germline, CDR1 is SGHTA and CDR2 is FQGNSA. The CDR3: CASSLDTGLYEQYF. For the CDR3, the DNA is TGTGCCAGCAGCTTAGATACGGGGCTTTACGAGCAGTACTTC.

The chain links TRBV9 to TRBJ1-2; 9 nucleotides line up with TRBD1. Germline CDR1 and CDR2: SGDLS and YYNGEE. CDR3 size: 18 residues. V lost 3 bases, J lost 7 bases, and 19 bases stayed unmatched. CDR3 protein: CASSAGVFIPGQGFGYTF. The CDR3 region has the DNA TGTGCCAGCAGCGCCGGGGTTTTTATACCGGGACAGGGTTTTGGCTACACCTTC.

The chain couples TRBV4-1 to TRBJ2-2, with TRBD2 matching over 7 bases. CDR1 is MGHRA, CDR2 YSYEKL, per germline. J gave up 6 bases and V 1 base, and 14 bases lay outside the gene matches. The CDR3 loop spans 18 amino acids. Written as DNA, the CDR3 is TGCGCCAGCAGCCAAGGGGGGGGACTTGGGGTCTATGCCGGGGAGCTGTTTTTT. This encodes CASSQGGGLGVYAGELFF.